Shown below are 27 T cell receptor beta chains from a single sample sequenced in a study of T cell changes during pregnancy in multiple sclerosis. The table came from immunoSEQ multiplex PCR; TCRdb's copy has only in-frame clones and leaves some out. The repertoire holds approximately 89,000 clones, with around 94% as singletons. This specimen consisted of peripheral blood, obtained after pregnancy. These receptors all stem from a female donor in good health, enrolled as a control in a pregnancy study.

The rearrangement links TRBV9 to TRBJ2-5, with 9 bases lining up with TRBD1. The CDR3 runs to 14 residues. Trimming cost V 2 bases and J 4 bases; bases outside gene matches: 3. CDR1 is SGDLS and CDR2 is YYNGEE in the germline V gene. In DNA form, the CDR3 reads TGTGCCAGCAGCGTTGGGACAGGGAGAGAGACCCAGTACTTC. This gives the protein CASSVGTGRETQYF.

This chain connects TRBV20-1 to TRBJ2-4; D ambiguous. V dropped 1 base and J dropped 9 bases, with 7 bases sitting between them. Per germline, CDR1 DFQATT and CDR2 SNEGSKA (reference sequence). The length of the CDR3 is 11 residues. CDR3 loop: CSARVEAIQYF. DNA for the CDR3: TGCAGTGCTAGAGTAGAGGCCATTCAGTACTTC.

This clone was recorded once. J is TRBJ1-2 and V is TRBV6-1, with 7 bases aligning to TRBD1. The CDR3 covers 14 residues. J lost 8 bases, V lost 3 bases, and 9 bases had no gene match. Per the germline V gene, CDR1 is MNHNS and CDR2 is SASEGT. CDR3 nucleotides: TGTGCCAGCAGTGACCAGGGGGGATTGGTAGGCTACACCTTC. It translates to CASSDQGGLVGYTF.

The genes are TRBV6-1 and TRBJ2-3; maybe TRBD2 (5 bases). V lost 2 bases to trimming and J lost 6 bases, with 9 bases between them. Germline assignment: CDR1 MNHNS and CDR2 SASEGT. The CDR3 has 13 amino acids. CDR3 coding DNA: TGTGCCAGCAGTGAAATAGGCGGGGATACGCAGTATTTT. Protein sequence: CASSEIGGDTQYF.

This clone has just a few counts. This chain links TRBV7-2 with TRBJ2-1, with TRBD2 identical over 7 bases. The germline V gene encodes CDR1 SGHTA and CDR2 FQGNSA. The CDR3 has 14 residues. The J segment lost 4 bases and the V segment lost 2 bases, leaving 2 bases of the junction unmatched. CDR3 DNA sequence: TGTGCCAGCAGCTTAAGACTAGCTTACAATGAGCAGTTCTTC. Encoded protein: CASSLRLAYNEQFF.

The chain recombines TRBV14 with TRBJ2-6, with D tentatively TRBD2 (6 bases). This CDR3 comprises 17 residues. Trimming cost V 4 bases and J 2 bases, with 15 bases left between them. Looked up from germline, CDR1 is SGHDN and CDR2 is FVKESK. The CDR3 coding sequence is TGTGCCAGCAGCCCAGTTCCCGGGAGAGCTGGGGCCAACGTCCTGACTTTC. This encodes CASSPVPGRAGANVLTF.

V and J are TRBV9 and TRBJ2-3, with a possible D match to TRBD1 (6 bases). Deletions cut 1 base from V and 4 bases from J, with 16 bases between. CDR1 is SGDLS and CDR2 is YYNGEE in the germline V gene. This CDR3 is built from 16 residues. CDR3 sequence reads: CASSVMGHQNADTQYF. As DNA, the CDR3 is TGTGCCAGCAGCGTAATGGGACACCAAAACGCAGATACGCAGTATTTT.

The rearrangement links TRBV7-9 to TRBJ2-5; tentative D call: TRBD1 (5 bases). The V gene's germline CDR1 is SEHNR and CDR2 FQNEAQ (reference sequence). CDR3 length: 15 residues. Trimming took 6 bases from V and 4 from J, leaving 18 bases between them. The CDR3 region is CASSSTAGPLETQYF. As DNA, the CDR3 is TGTGCCAGCAGTTCAACCGCAGGGCCGCTAGAGACCCAGTACTTC.

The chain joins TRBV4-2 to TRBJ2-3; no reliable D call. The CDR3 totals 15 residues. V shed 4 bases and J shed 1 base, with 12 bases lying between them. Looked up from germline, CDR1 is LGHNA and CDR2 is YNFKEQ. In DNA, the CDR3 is TGTGCCAGCAGCCGGAATGGCGAGGGCACAGATACGCAGTATTTT. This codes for CASSRNGEGTDTQYF.

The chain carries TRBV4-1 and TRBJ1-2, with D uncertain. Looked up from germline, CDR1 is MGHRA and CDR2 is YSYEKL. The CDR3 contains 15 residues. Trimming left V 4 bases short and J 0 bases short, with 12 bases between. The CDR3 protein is CASSPVAGTNYGYTF. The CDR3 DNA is TGCGCCAGCAGCCCCGTAGCCGGGACTAACTATGGCTACACCTTC.

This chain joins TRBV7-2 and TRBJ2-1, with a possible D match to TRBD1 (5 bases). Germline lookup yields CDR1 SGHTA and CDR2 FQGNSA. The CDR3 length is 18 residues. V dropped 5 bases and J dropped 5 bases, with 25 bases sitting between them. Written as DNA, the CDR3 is TGTGCCAGCAGCACACAAATTTGGGGCGAGATATCGGACAATGAGCAGTTCTTC. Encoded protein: CASSTQIWGEISDNEQFF.

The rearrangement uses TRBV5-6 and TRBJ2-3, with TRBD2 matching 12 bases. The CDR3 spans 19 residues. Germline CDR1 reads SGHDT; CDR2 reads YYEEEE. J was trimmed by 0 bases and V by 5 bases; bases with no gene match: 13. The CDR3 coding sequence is TGTGCCAGCAGTTCCTCTCTAGCGGGAGGGCCGTGGAGCACAGATACGCAGTATTTT. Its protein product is CASSSSLAGGPWSTDTQYF.

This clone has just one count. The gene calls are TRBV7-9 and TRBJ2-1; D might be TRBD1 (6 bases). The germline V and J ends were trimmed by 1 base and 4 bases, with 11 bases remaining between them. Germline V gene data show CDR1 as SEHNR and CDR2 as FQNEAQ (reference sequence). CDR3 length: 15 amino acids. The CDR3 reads CASSLVGARYNEQFF. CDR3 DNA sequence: TGTGCCAGCAGCTTAGTGGGGGCAAGGTACAATGAGCAGTTCTTC. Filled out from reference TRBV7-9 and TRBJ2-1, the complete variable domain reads DTGVSQNPRHKITKRGQNVTFRCDPISEHNRLYWYRQTLGQGPEFLTYFQNEAQLEKSRLLSDRFSAERPKGSFSTLEIQRTEQGDSAMYLCASSLVGARYNEQFFGPGTRLTVL.

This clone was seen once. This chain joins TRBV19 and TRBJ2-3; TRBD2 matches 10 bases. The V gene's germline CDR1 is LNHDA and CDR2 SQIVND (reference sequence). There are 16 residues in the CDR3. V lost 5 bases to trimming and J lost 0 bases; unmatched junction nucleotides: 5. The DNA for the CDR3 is TGTGCCAGTAGTGCCCAGACTAGCGGGAGCACAGATACGCAGTATTTT. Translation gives CASSAQTSGSTDTQYF.

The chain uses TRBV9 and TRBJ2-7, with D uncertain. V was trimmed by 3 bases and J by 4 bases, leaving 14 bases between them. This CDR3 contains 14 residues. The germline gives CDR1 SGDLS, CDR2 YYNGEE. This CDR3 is CASSESLIPYEQYF. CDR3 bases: TGTGCCAGCAGCGAGTCACTTATCCCTTACGAGCAGTACTTC.

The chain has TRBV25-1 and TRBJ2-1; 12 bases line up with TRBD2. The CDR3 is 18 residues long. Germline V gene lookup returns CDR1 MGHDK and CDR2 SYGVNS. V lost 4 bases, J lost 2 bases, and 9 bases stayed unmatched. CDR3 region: CASSGLAGVILAYNEQFF. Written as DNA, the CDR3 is TGTGCCAGCAGTGGACTAGCGGGAGTAATCTTAGCCTACAATGAGCAGTTCTTC.

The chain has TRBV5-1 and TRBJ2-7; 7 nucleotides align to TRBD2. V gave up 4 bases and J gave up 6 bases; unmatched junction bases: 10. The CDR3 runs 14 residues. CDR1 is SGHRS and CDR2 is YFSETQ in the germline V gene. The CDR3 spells CASSPEGPGGEQYF. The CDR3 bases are TGCGCCAGCAGCCCCGAGGGACCGGGGGGCGAGCAGTACTTC.

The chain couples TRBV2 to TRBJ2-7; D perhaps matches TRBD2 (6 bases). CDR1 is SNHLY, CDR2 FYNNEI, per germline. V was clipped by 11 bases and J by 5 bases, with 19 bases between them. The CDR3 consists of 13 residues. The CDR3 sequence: CAGSSTGRHEQYF. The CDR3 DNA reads TGTGCCGGTTCCTCCACGGGGAGGCACGAGCAGTACTTC.

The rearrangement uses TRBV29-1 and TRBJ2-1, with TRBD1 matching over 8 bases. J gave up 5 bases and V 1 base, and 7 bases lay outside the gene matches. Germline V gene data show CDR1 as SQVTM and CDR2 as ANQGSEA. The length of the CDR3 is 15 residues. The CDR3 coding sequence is TGCAGCGTTGAAGGCAGACAGGGGATCGACAATGAGCAGTTCTTC. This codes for CSVEGRQGIDNEQFF.

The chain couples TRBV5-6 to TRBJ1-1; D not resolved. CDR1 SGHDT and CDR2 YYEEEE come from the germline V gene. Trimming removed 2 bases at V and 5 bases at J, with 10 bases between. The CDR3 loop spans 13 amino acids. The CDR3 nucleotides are TGTGCCAGCAGCTTAACACCGGGAACTGAAGCTTTCTTT. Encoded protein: CASSLTPGTEAFF.

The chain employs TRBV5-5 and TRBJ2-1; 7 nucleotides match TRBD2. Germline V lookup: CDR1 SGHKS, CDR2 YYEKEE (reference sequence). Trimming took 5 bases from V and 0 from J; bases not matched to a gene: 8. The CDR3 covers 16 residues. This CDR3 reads CASRPPSGSSYNEQFF. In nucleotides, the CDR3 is TGTGCCAGCAGACCCCCTAGCGGAAGCTCCTACAATGAGCAGTTCTTC.

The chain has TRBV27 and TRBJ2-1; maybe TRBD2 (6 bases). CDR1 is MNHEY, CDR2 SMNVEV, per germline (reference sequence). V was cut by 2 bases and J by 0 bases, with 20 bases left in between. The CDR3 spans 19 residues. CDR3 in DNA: TGTGCCAGCAGTTTAGACCCACCCCCCCGGGAGCGCTCCTACAATGAGCAGTTCTTC. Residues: CASSLDPPPRERSYNEQFF.

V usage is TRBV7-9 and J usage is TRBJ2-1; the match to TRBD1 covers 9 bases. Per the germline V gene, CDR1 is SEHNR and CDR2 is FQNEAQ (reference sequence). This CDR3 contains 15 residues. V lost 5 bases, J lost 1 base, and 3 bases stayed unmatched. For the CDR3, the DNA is TGTGCCAGCAGCCAGGACAGGGGATCCTACAATGAGCAGTTCTTC. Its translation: CASSQDRGSYNEQFF.

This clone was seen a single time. The CDR3 protein is CASSSDSTDTQYF. CDR3 bases: TGTGCCAGCAGTTCAGACAGTACAGATACGCAGTATTTT. The chain carries TRBV6-6 and TRBJ2-3; D perhaps matches TRBD1 (5 bases). Germline values: CDR1 MNHNY, CDR2 SVGAGI (reference sequence). V was pared by 4 bases and J by 3 bases, with 8 bases between. The CDR3 loop spans 13 amino acids.

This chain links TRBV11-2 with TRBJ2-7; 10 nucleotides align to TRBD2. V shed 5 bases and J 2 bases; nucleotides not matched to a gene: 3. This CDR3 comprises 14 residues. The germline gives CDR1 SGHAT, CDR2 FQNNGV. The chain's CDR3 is CASSVLAGPYEQYF. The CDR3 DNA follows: TGTGCCAGCAGCGTACTAGCGGGGCCCTACGAGCAGTACTTC.

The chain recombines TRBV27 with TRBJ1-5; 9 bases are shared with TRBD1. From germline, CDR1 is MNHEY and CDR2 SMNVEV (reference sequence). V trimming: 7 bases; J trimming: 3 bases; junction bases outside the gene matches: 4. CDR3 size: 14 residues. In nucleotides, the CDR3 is TGTGCCAGCAAGACAGGGGGTGCCAATCAGCCCCAGCATTTT. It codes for CASKTGGANQPQHF.

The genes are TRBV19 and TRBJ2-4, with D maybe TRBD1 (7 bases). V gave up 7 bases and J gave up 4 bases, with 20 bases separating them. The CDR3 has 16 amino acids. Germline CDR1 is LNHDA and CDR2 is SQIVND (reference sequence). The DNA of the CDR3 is TGTGCCAGTACTCGAAAGGAGGGGGCGGGAAAAAACATTCAGTACTTC. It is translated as CASTRKEGAGKNIQYF.